A single T cell receptor beta chain is shown here with its context. Germline V lookup: CDR1 SGDLS, CDR2 YYNGEE. Trimming removed 0 bases at V and 6 bases at J, with 9 bases between. CDR3 length equals 14 residues. Sequenced by immunoSEQ multiplex PCR; TCRdb stores in-frame clones only, minus some. The sample lists about 150,000 clones; 78% were seen once. The entry originates in a study of PD-1 blockade in classical Hodgkin lymphoma. Looking at the study overall: Nivolumab dosed at 3 mg/kg went to patients intravenously every 2 weeks.

Every patient experienced relapse after autologous stem cell transplantation, and brentuximab vedotin exposure varied. The starting material was peripheral blood mononuclear cells (PBMCs), obtained before the second cycle of nivolumab. This receptor was obtained from a human donor with classical Hodgkin lymphoma. The J gene is TRBJ2-2, the V gene TRBV9; D unresolved. The CDR3, as DNA: TGTGCCAGCAGCGTAGTTAGGGCGGCCGGGGAGCTGTTTTTT. Protein sequence: CASSVVRAAGELFF.